The T cell receptor (beta chain) described here comes from a study of blood T cell repertoires in COVID-19 (dated by TCRdb to the early 2020s). Describing the broader study: Samples covering the acute and convalescent phases of COVID-19 were provided by collaborators in the United States, Italy and Spain. Subjects who had been exposed to COVID-19, were actively infected with it, or had recovered from it provided the deeply sampled blood TCRbeta repertoires that made up the dataset. The material from the prospective study consisted of cDNA or gDNA derived from T cells, B-cell-depleted T cells, or PBMCs. The samples were drawn from two sources: the first 160 participants of the ongoing ImmuneRACE study, and approximately 1,300 subjects contributed by 6 global collaborators. The sample metadata nearly always contained a de-identified subject ID, COVID-19 status, age in years and sex. The repertoires were made available in a free public database intended to serve as a resource for research on the immune response to SARS-CoV-2. Where available, HLA class I and class II types were obtained from metadata supplied by the sample provider rather than from assay-based typing.

Another Seattle source contributed samples from volunteer blood donors who had recovered from COVID-19. Each collaborating institution followed its own protocols to collect whole blood in K2EDTA tubes. For TCRbeta analysis, collaborators shipped samples in one of three forms: frozen whole blood, isolated PBMCs, or DNA extracted from either of those sample types. This clone is medium-sized (0.01 to 0.1%) in its sample. The target of this receptor is not known. No per-base quality is available; no much larger clone lies one base away. TCRbeta CDR3 regions were amplified from genomic DNA using the immunoSEQ Assay, a bias-controlled multiplex PCR. Per the original workflow: Nucleated cell counts per sample were estimated from amplification of reference gene primers within the assay. To quantify the absolute abundance of each unique TCRbeta CDR3 rearrangement, sequence reads were collapsed and filtered. For each sample, productive Simpson clonality was calculated by taking the square root of Simpson's diversity index across productive rearrangements. TCRdb limited this immuneACCESS table to in-frame rearrangements with V and J called. A share of clones is missing; checked studies link under half to unresolved V genes, and the rest is unexplained. That table gives V, J and clone size, and the DNA gave D and trimming. The sample table records 190,000 or so clones; 85% to 90% of these occur just once. The ten largest clones capture 0.8% to 1% of the sample.

Overall study outcomes, separate from this receptor: How much clinical and demographic metadata was included differed by source and by participant, and the metadata was provided uncurated.

Including the terminal cysteine and phenylalanine, the CDR3 comprises 12 residues. The retained sequence is limited to the CDR3, 36 bases, with the frame set at the first base. V sheds 1 base and J sheds 4 bases, leaving 4 bases between their ends. From the germline V gene, CDR1 is SGHTA and CDR2 is FQGNSA. The specimen was peripheral blood. This receptor was taken from a woman younger than 30 who had recovered from COVID-19. The chain is made from TRBV7-2 and TRBJ1-2, with an unclear D gene assignment. The DNA reads TGTGCCAGCAGCTTAGACAGCTATGGCTACACCTTC. Translated, this is CASSLDSYGYTF.